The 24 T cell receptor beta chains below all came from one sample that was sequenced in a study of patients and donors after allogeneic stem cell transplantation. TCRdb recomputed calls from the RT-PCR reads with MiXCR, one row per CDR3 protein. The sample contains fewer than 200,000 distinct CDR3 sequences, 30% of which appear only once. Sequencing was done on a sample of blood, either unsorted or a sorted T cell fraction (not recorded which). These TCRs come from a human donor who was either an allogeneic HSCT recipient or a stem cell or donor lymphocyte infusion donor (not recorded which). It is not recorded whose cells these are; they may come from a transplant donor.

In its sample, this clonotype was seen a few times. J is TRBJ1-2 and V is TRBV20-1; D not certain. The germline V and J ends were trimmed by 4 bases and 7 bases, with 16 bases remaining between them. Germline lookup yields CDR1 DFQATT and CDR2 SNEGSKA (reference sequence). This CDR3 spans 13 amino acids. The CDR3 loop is CSATWTGGGGYTF. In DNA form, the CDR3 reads TGCAGTGCTACTTGGACGGGCGGAGGTGGCTACACCTTC.

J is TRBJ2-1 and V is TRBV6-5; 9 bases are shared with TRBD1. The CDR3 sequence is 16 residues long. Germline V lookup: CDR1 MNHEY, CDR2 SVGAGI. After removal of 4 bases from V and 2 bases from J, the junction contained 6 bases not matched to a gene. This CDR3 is CASSSSRTGAYNEQFF. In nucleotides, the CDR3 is TGTGCCAGCAGTTCCTCCCGGACAGGGGCCTACAATGAGCAGTTCTTC.

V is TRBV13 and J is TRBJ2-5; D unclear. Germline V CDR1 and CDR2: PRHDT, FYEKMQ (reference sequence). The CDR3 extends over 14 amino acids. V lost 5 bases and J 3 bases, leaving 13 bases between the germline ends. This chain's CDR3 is CASSLRRPEETQYF. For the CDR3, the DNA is TGTGCCAGCAGCCTTAGGCGACCGGAAGAGACCCAGTACTTC.

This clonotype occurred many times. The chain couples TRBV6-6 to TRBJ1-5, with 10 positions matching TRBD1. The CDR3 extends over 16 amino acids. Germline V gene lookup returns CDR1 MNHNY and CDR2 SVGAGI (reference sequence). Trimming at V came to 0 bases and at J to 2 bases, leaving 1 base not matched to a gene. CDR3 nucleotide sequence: TGTGCCAGCAGTTACTCGGGGACAGGGGGCAATCAGCCCCAGCATTTT. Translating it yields CASSYSGTGGNQPQHF.

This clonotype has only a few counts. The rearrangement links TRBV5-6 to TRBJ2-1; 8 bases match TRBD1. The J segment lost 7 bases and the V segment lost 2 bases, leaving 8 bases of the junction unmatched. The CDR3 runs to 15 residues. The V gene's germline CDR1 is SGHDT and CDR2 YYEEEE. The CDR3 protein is CASSFWDRIGNEQFF. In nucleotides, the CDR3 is TGTGCCAGCAGCTTCTGGGACAGGATTGGAAATGAGCAGTTCTTC.

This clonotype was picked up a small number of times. Written as DNA, the CDR3 is TGTGCCAGCAGGTTACTGGCAGATACGCAGTATTTT. It specifies CASRLLADTQYF. The chain uses TRBV6-6 and TRBJ2-3; unclear D gene. V dropped 6 bases and J dropped 4 bases, with 8 bases sitting between them. CDR3 length equals 12 residues. CDR1 is MNHNY and CDR2 is SVGAGI in the germline V gene (reference sequence).

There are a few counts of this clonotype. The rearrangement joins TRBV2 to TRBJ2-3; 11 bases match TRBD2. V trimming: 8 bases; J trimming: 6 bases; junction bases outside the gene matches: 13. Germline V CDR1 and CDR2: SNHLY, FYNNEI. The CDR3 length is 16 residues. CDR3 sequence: CASGALLAGVADTQYF. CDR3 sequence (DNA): TGTGCCAGCGGGGCCCTACTAGCGGGAGTGGCGGATACGCAGTATTTT.

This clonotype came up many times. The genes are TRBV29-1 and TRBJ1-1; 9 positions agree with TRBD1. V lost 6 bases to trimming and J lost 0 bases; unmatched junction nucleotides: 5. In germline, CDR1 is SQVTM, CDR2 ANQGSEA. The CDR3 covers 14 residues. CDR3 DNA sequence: TGCAGCGTACACAGGGGGCGCCTGAACACTGAAGCTTTCTTT. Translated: CSVHRGRLNTEAFF.

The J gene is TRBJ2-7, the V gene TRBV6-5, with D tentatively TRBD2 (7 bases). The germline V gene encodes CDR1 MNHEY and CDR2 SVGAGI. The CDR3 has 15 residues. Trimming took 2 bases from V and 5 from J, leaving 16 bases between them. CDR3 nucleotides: TGTGCCAGCAGTTACCGGGGGGCATATGGGGACGAGCAGTACTTC. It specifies CASSYRGAYGDEQYF.

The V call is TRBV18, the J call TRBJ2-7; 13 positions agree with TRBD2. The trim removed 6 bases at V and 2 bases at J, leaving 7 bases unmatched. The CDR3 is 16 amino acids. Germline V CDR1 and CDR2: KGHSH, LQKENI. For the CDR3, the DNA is TGTGCCAGCTCGCCCGGACTAGCGGGAGACCCCTACGAGCAGTACTTC. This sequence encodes CASSPGLAGDPYEQYF.

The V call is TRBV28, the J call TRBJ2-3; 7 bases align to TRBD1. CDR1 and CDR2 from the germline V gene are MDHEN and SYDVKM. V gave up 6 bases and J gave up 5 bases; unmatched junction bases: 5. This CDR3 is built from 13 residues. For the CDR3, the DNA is TGTGCCAGCAGACGGGACAGTTTAGATACGCAGTATTTT. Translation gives CASRRDSLDTQYF.

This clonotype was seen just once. CDR3 coding DNA: TGTGCCAGCAGTTACTCGGAAGGTCCGACATTGAACACTGAAGCTTTCTTT. This gives the protein CASSYSEGPTLNTEAFF. J is TRBJ1-1 and V is TRBV6-5, with D uncertain. CDR1 and CDR2 from the germline V gene are MNHEY and SVGAGI. The germline V and J ends were trimmed by 0 bases and 0 bases, with 14 bases remaining between them. The CDR3 is 17 amino acids.

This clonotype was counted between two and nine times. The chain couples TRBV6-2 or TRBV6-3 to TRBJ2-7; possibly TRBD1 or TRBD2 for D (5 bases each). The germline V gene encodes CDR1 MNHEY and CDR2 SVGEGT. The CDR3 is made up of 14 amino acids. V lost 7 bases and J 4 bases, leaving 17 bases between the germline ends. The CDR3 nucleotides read TGTGCCAGCACCCCACCGGGACCACTATACGAGCAGTACTTC. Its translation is CASTPPGPLYEQYF.

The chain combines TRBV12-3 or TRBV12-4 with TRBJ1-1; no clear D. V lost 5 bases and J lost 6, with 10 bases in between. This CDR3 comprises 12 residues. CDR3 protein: CASSPLFPEAFF. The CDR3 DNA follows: TGTGCCAGCAGTCCCCTATTCCCTGAAGCTTTCTTT.

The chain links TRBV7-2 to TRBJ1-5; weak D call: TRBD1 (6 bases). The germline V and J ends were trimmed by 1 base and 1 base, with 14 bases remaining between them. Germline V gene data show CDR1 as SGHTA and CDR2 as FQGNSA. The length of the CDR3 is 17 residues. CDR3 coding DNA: TGTGCCAGCAGCTTAGACCCATGGGGGCGAAGCAATCAGCCCCAGCATTTT. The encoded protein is CASSLDPWGRSNQPQHF.

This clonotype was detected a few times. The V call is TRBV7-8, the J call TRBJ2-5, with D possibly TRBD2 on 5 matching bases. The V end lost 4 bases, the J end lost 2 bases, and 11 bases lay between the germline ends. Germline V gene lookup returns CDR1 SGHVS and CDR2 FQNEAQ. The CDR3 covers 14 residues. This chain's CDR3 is CASSYLRTQETQYF. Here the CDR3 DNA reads TGTGCCAGCAGCTACCTCAGGACTCAAGAGACCCAGTACTTC. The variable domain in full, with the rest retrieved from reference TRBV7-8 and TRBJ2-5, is GAGVSQSPRYKVAKRGQDVALRCDPISGHVSLFWYQQALGQGPEFLTYFQNEAQLDKSGLPSDRFFAERPEGSVSTLKIQRTQQEDSAVYLCASSYLRTQETQYFGPGTRLLVL.

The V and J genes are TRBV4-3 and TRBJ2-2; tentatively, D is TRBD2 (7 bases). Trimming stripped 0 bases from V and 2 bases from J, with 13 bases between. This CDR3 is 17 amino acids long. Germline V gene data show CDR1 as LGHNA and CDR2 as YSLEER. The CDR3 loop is CASSQEGAGVNTGELFF. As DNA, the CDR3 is TGCGCCAGCAGCCAAGAGGGGGCGGGAGTCAACACCGGGGAGCTGTTTTTT.

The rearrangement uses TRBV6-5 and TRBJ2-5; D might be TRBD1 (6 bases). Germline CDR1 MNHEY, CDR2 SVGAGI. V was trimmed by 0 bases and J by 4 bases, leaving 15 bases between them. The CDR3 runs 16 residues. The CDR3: CASSYSGTLKGETQYF. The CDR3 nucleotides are TGTGCCAGCAGTTACTCCGGGACACTAAAGGGAGAGACCCAGTACTTC.

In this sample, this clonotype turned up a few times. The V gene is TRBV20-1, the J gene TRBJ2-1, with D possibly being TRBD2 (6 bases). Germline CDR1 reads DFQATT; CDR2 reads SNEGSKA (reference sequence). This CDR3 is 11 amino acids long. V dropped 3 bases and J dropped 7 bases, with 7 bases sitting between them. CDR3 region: CSASGRNEQFF. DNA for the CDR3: TGCAGTGCTAGCGGGAGAAATGAGCAGTTCTTC.

CDR3: CASTLNRGAYNEQFF. CDR3 coding DNA: TGCGCCAGCACCCTCAACAGGGGAGCTTACAATGAGCAGTTCTTC. The J gene is TRBJ2-1, the V gene TRBV4-3; 7 bases align to TRBD1. Trimming took 7 bases from V and 4 from J; bases not matched to a gene: 10. In germline, CDR1 is LGHNA, CDR2 YSLEER. The CDR3 covers 15 residues.

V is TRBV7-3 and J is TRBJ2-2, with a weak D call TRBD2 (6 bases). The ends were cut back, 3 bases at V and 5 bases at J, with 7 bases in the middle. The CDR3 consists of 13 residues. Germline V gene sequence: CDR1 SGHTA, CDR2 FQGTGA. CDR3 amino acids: CASSFGTTGELFF. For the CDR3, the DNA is TGTGCCAGCAGCTTTGGGACTACCGGGGAGCTGTTTTTT. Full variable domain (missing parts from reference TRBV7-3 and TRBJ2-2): GAGVSQTPSNKVTEKGKYVELRCDPISGHTALYWYRQSLGQGPEFLIYFQGTGAADDSGLPNDRFFAVRPEGSVSTLKIQRTERGDSAVYLCASSFGTTGELFFGEGSRLTVL.

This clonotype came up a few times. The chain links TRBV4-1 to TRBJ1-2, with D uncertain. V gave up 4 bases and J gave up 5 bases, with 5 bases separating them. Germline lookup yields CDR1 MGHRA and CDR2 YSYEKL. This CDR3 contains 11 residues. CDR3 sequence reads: CASSRLYGYTF. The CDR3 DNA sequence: TGCGCCAGCAGCCGACTATATGGCTACACCTTC.

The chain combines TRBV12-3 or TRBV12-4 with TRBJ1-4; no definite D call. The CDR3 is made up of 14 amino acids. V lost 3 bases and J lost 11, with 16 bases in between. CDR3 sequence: CASSFPNLPVKLFF. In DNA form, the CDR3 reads TGTGCCAGCAGTTTCCCCAATTTGCCAGTCAAACTGTTTTTT.

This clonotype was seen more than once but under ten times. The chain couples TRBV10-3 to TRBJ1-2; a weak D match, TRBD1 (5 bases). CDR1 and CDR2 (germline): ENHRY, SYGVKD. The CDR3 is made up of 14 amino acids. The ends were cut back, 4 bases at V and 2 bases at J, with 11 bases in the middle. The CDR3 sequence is CAISGDVTNYGYTF. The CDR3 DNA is TGTGCCATCAGTGGGGACGTTACGAACTATGGCTACACCTTC.